This entry lists 8 T cell receptor beta chains sequenced from one sample in a study of shared clonotypes between healthy human individuals. Assay: immunoSEQ multiplex PCR; the TCRdb copy retains only in-frame clones and omits some. The sample holds 2 million to 3 million clones, under 95% seen once. The specimen was naive CD4+ T cells from PBMCs. Subset defined: CD45RA+ positively selected. These receptor sequences come from a man in his late teens or twenties in good health. Some clones in this sample may be carry-over from other donors' samples.

The chain has TRBV19 and TRBJ2-2; D possibly uses TRBD1 or TRBD2 (5 bases each). CDR1 is LNHDA and CDR2 is SQIVND in the germline V gene (reference sequence). This CDR3 comprises 15 residues. V was trimmed by 4 bases and J by 7 bases, leaving 16 bases between them. This chain's CDR3 is CASSTRPGQGGELFF. CDR3 nucleotide sequence: TGTGCCAGTAGTACCCGCCCGGGGCAGGGCGGGGAGCTGTTTTTT. Using reference TRBV19 and TRBJ2-2 for the parts outside the CDR3, the full variable domain is DGGITQSPKYLFRKEGQNVTLSCEQNLNHDAMYWYRQDPGQGLRLIYYSQIVNDFQKGDIAEGYSVSREKKESFPLTVTSAQKNPTAFYLCASSTRPGQGGELFFGEGSRLTVL.

This chain joins TRBV28 and TRBJ2-1; 8 nucleotides align to TRBD2. The CDR3 sequence is 15 residues long. Trimming removed 7 bases from V and 6 bases from J; junction bases left unmatched: 11. Germline assignment: CDR1 MDHEN and CDR2 SYDVKM. This CDR3 is CASKPGGSGINEQFF. CDR3 nucleotide sequence: TGTGCCAGCAAACCGGGGGGTAGCGGGATCAATGAGCAGTTCTTC.

The chain recombines TRBV6-5 with TRBJ1-2, with D possibly matching TRBD1 (5 bases). The CDR3 covers 14 residues. CDR1 and CDR2 from the germline V gene are MNHEY and SVGAGI. V lost 3 bases and J 8 bases, leaving 16 bases between the germline ends. DNA for the CDR3: TGTGCCAGCAGTTATTCCGGGACTGCGAGGGGCTACACCTTC. Residues: CASSYSGTARGYTF.

This rearrangement joins TRBV11-3 to TRBJ2-7; the D gene is possibly TRBD1 (5 bases). V lost 6 bases and J 3 bases, leaving 12 bases between the germline ends. CDR1 and CDR2 (germline): SGHNT, YENEEA. The CDR3 length is 13 residues. CDR3 nucleotides: TGTGCCAGCAGTCAGGGAATCCTCTACGAGCAGTACTTC. Amino acids: CASSQGILYEQYF.

Worth noting for this clone: The junction does not match germline at one end; this may be a read error. The chain carries TRBV5-1 and TRBJ2-7; the D gene could be TRBD1 or TRBD2 (5 bases each). The CDR3 is 14 amino acids. From germline, CDR1 is SGHRS and CDR2 YFSETQ. This CDR3 is CASSPTAQERGRDF. CDR3 DNA sequence: TGCGCCAGCAGCCCGACCGCCCAAGAGAGGGGAAGGGACTTC.

This clone was picked up one time. The V gene is TRBV5-6, the J gene TRBJ2-5; 9 positions match TRBD2. The J call may be in error: the DNA end matches TRBJ2-7 better. In germline, CDR1 is SGHDT, CDR2 YYEEEE. There are 14 residues in the CDR3. The CDR3 DNA follows: TGTGCCAGCAGCCCGCCGGGACTAGCTTACGAGCAGTACTTC. It codes for CASSPPGLAYEQYF.

This clone has just one count. The V gene is TRBV7-9, the J gene TRBJ1-1; D perhaps matches TRBD1 (6 bases). The CDR3 runs to 14 residues. V gave up 2 bases and J gave up 4 bases, with 11 bases separating them. From germline, CDR1 is SEHNR and CDR2 FQNEAQ (reference sequence). The CDR3 is CASSLHDRSTEAFF. The CDR3 nucleotides read TGTGCCAGCAGCTTACACGACAGGTCCACTGAAGCTTTCTTT.

This clone was observed a few times. This rearrangement joins TRBV28 to TRBJ1-5; 9 nucleotides match TRBD1. The CDR3 length is 14 residues. Looked up from germline, CDR1 is MDHEN and CDR2 is SYDVKM. V trimming: 7 bases; J trimming: 7 bases; junction bases outside the gene matches: 8. The CDR3 is CASISGTGHQPQHF. CDR3 DNA sequence: TGTGCCAGCATCTCCGGGACAGGGCACCAGCCCCAGCATTTT. Filled out from reference TRBV28 and TRBJ1-5, the complete variable domain reads DVKVTQSSRYLVKRTGEKVFLECVQDMDHENMFWYRQDPGLGLRLIYFSYDVKMKEKGDIPEGYSVSREKKERFSLILESASTNQTSMYLCASISGTGHQPQHFGDGTRLSIL.